This T cell receptor (beta chain) was recovered during a study of blood T cell repertoires in COVID-19. Germline V gene sequence: CDR1 SGHRS, CDR2 YFSETQ. V was pared by 4 bases and J by 5 bases, with 15 bases between. This CDR3 contains 15 residues. The data were produced by immunoSEQ multiplex PCR, yet TCRdb's version contains in-frame clones alone and is incomplete. The sample lists 200,000 to 250,000 clones; 84% were seen once. The J gene is TRBJ2-2, the V gene TRBV5-1, with D perhaps matching TRBD1 (6 bases). Sequencing input: PBMCs or T cells enriched from blood (not recorded which). The clonotype comes from a woman aged 40 to 55 who had recovered from COVID-19. The CDR3 DNA reads as TGCGCCAGCAGCCTACAGGGAATAGGGACCGGGGAGCTGTTTTTT. This gives the protein CASSLQGIGTGELFF. Drawing the rest from reference TRBV5-1 and TRBJ2-2, the complete variable domain is KAGVTQTPRYLIKTRGQQVTLSCSPISGHRSVSWYQQTPGQGLQFLFEYFSETQRNKGNFPGRFSGRQFSNSRSEMNVSTLELGDSALYLCASSLQGIGTGELFFGEGSRLTVL.